The present entry profiles one T cell receptor beta chain with its context. V lost 2 bases, J lost 5 bases, and 4 bases stayed unmatched. This CDR3 contains 14 residues. The germline V gene encodes CDR1 MNHNS and CDR2 SASEGT. This sample stems from a study of human T cells and chemical hapten exposure. TCRdb reprocessed the RACE reads with MiXCR, giving one entry per CDR3 protein. Among more than 100,000 distinct CDR3 sequences listed, approximately 15% were seen once. Time point of the sample: pre-sensitization, week 0. Sample treatment: therapeutic diphenylcyclopropenone sensitization with weekly scalp DPC.

Sequenced material: whole blood, taken in connection with sensitization to the hapten diphenylcyclopropenone (DPC). The J gene is TRBJ2-3, the V gene TRBV6-1; 7 nucleotides match TRBD2. This sequence originates from a young woman with alopecia areata. Some clones in this sample may be carry-over from other donors' samples. The CDR3 sequence is CASSESGLVDTQYF. The CDR3 DNA reads TGTGCCAGCAGTGAAAGCGGACTAGTAGATACGCAGTATTTT.